This T cell receptor beta chain is from a study of glioma-infiltrating T cells. Whole-study findings and limits: Non-neoplastic patients had below-expected tissue-blood divergence, while all gliomas exceeded expectation.

Amplification of TCR alpha and beta CDR3 regions from RNA used iRepertoire nested multiplex PCR. TCRdb called the multiplex PCR reads again in MiXCR, with one record for every CDR3 protein. The data show tens of thousands of distinct CDR3 sequences, about 23% seen once. A remark on this clonotype: Its antigen is as yet unknown.

Germline V lookup: CDR1 LNHDA, CDR2 SQIVND (reference sequence). The CDR3 contains 16 residues. Trimming took 3 bases from V and 5 from J; bases not matched to a gene: 10. The chain couples TRBV19 to TRBJ1-5; 7 nucleotides line up with TRBD1. The clonotype originates from a human donor with low-grade glioma or glioblastoma, undergoing nonglioma brain surgery, or in good health (not recorded which). The sequenced sample consisted of glioma tissue, nonneoplastic brain tissue, or PBMCs (not recorded which). CDR3 DNA: TGTGCCAGTAGTATGGAGACAGGGAGGACGGATCAGCCCCAGCATTTT. It encodes CASSMETGRTDQPQHF.